A single sample is the source of the 20 T cell receptor beta chains below, sequenced in a study of cytotoxic CD8 clonotypes in ibrutinib-treated CLL. The table came from immunoSEQ multiplex PCR; TCRdb's copy has only in-frame clones and leaves some out. The sample gives about 140,000 clones, 65% to 85% of which show up once; less than 8.5% is in the top ten. The sequences come from PBMCs, collected after 36 months of ibrutinib treatment. The receptors derive from a human donor with chronic lymphocytic leukemia.

The chain joins TRBV2 to TRBJ2-1; no clear D. Germline V gives CDR1 SNHLY, CDR2 FYNNEI. The CDR3 consists of 14 residues. Trimming took off 10 bases at V and 0 bases at J, with 13 bases between the two ends. This CDR3 is CAKATSPSYNEQFF. CDR3 coding DNA: TGTGCCAAGGCGACATCGCCCTCCTACAATGAGCAGTTCTTC.

This chain uses TRBV6-5 with TRBJ1-3; D is unclear. The germline V gene has CDR1 MNHEY and CDR2 SVGAGI. This CDR3 has 16 amino acids. V lost 4 bases and J lost 0, with 13 bases in between. The CDR3 loop is CASSSGSLASGNTIYF. CDR3 DNA sequence: TGTGCCAGCAGTTCGGGCAGCCTTGCCTCTGGAAACACCATATATTTT.

The rearrangement uses TRBV18 and TRBJ1-1; 9 positions match TRBD1. CDR1 is KGHSH and CDR2 is LQKENI in the germline V gene. Unmatched junction bases numbered 9, after V lost 6 bases and J lost 1 base. The CDR3 is 16 amino acids. The CDR3 loop reads CASSRNRGQRNTEAFF. The DNA for the CDR3 is TGTGCCAGCTCGCGCAACAGGGGGCAGCGGAACACTGAAGCTTTCTTT.

J is TRBJ2-1 and V is TRBV7-3; 7 nucleotides align to TRBD2. CDR3 length: 17 amino acids. The V segment lost 0 bases and the J segment 5 bases; nucleotides outside the gene matches: 10. Germline V gene data show CDR1 as SGHTA and CDR2 as FQGTGA. CDR3: CASSLTFERDLNNEQFF. The DNA for the CDR3 is TGTGCCAGCAGCTTAACGTTCGAGCGGGACTTAAACAATGAGCAGTTCTTC.

V gene TRBV5-4 combines with J gene TRBJ2-5; either TRBD1 or TRBD2 may supply D (6 bases each). CDR1 and CDR2 from the germline V gene are SGHNT and YYREEE (reference sequence). Deletions cut 2 bases from V and 5 bases from J, with 16 bases between. CDR3 length: 15 amino acids. DNA of the CDR3: TGTGCCAGCAGCTTTTTAGACGGGGGCCGGGAGACCCAGTACTTC. It translates to CASSFLDGGRETQYF.

CDR3 nucleotides: TGCGCCAGCAGCTTTGGGAGCAATTCCTACAATGAGCAGTTCTTC. The encoded protein is CASSFGSNSYNEQFF. V gene TRBV5-1 combines with J gene TRBJ2-1; TRBD2 might be the D (5 bases). This CDR3 is built from 15 residues. V lost 2 bases to trimming and J lost 1 base, with 10 bases between them. CDR1 is SGHRS and CDR2 is YFSETQ in the germline V gene.

This chain uses TRBV30 with TRBJ1-4; D gene uncertain. Germline CDR1 GTSNPN, CDR2 SVGIG (reference sequence). Trimming took 0 bases from V and 8 from J, leaving 16 bases between them. This CDR3 has 15 residues. CDR3 nucleotides: TGTGCCTGGAGTGTAAAGAAAGGGCGGAAAGAAAAACTGTTTTTT. It encodes CAWSVKKGRKEKLFF.

Concerning this clone: At one of its ends the junction is not consistent with the germline gene, which may arise from a read error. The V gene is TRBV5-1, the J gene TRBJ2-2; 8 bases map to TRBD1. Germline V gene lookup returns CDR1 SGHRS and CDR2 YFSETQ. The CDR3 has 12 residues. CDR3 DNA sequence: TGCGCCAGCAGCTTCACCACAGGGGGGCTGTTTTTT. This translates into CASSFTTGGLFF.

The CDR3: CASSLVGGGNTEAFF. The CDR3 DNA follows: TGCGCCAGCAGCTTGGTGGGGGGCGGTAACACTGAAGCTTTCTTT. The chain carries TRBV5-1 and TRBJ1-1; tentatively, D is TRBD1 (6 bases). The germline V gene has CDR1 SGHRS and CDR2 YFSETQ. The CDR3 covers 15 residues. V shed 0 bases and J shed 2 bases, with 11 bases lying between them.

The table lists this clone with a count of one. Other DNA variants within this sample encode the same CDR3. The chain links TRBV18 to TRBJ2-5, with D unresolved. Germline CDR1 reads KGHSH; CDR2 reads LQKENI. V was shortened by 3 bases and J by 2 bases, with 1 base between the two germline ends. The CDR3 totals 11 residues. The CDR3 DNA reads TGTGCCAGCTCACCTCAAGAGACCCAGTACTTC. Residues: CASSPQETQYF.

The chain recombines TRBV5-8 with TRBJ2-7; D is undetermined. The CDR3 is 15 amino acids. The germline CDR1 and CDR2 sequences are SGHTS and YDEGEE. Deletions cut 3 bases from V and 1 base from J, with 14 bases between. The CDR3 sequence: CASSSLVRISYEQYF. Here the CDR3 DNA reads TGTGCCAGCAGCTCGCTAGTGAGGATTTCCTACGAGCAGTACTTC.

This sequence joins TRBV28 and TRBJ2-4; no firm D call. The V gene's germline CDR1 is MDHEN and CDR2 SYDVKM. The V end was cut by 5 bases, the J end by 2 bases, with 4 bases between. The CDR3 sequence is 12 residues long. Here the CDR3 reads CASSGSKNIQYF. CDR3 bases: TGTGCCAGCAGTGGGTCCAAAAACATTCAGTACTTC.

The chain recombines TRBV6-5 with TRBJ2-5; the D call may be TRBD1 or TRBD2 (5 bases each). The V gene lost 2 bases and the J gene lost 1 base, with 5 bases spanning the gap. Germline CDR1 MNHEY, CDR2 SVGAGI. The CDR3 extends over 13 amino acids. CDR3: CASSYGGQETQYF. CDR3 nucleotide sequence: TGTGCCAGCAGTTACGGGGGCCAAGAGACCCAGTACTTC.

J is TRBJ2-7 and V is TRBV19; 7 bases line up with TRBD1. The CDR3 extends over 12 amino acids. V lost 9 bases and J lost 4; bases outside the gene matches: 6. From germline, CDR1 is LNHDA and CDR2 SQIVND (reference sequence). CDR3 in DNA: TGTGCCAGCCGAACACAGGGGTACGAGCAGTACTTC. It is translated as CASRTQGYEQYF. Combining the CDR3 with reference TRBV19 and TRBJ2-7 gives the whole variable domain DGGITQSPKYLFRKEGQNVTLSCEQNLNHDAMYWYRQDPGQGLRLIYYSQIVNDFQKGDIAEGYSVSREKKESFPLTVTSAQKNPTAFYLCASRTQGYEQYFGPGTRLTVT.

The chain uses TRBV6-6 and TRBJ2-5, with D hard to call. CDR3 length: 11 amino acids. Germline V gene sequence: CDR1 MNHNY, CDR2 SVGAGI (reference sequence). V gave up 6 bases and J gave up 0 bases, with 2 bases separating them. The CDR3 nucleotides are TGTGCCAGCAGAAACCAAGAGACCCAGTACTTC. It is translated as CASRNQETQYF.

The chain couples TRBV7-2 to TRBJ2-7; 11 positions agree with TRBD2. The CDR3 contains 18 residues. V gave up 4 bases and J gave up 9 bases; unmatched junction bases: 20. Germline CDR1 is SGHTA and CDR2 is FQGNSA. CDR3 protein: CASSSRVAGTSGLGGQYF. DNA of the CDR3: TGTGCCAGCAGCTCGAGGGTGGCCGGGACTAGCGGACTCGGGGGGCAGTACTTC.

The chain uses TRBV27 and TRBJ2-5; no definite D call. Germline-derived CDR1 and CDR2 are MNHEY and SMNVEV (reference sequence). CDR3 length equals 13 residues. The V end lost 4 bases, the J end lost 4 bases, and 10 bases lay between the germline ends. The CDR3, as DNA: TGTGCCAGCAGTTCCAGCCGCCGAGAGACCCAGTACTTC. Its translation is CASSSSRRETQYF.

V usage is TRBV5-1 and J usage is TRBJ1-3; D gene uncertain. Germline V gives CDR1 SGHRS, CDR2 YFSETQ. V lost 7 bases and J 0 bases, leaving 17 bases between the germline ends. There are 16 residues in the CDR3. CDR3 in amino acids: CASRKAGRASGNTIYF. CDR3 coding DNA: TGCGCCAGCCGAAAAGCCGGGAGGGCCTCTGGAAACACCATATATTTT.

The genes are TRBV15 and TRBJ1-2; D gene uncertain. Trimming removed 0 bases at V and 14 bases at J, with 19 bases between. Germline V gene sequence: CDR1 LNHNV, CDR2 YYDKDF (reference sequence). CDR3 length equals 14 residues. CDR3 protein: CATSRDSASLSRTF. CDR3 coding DNA: TGTGCCACCAGCAGAGATTCAGCGTCTCTCTCAAGAACCTTC.

J is TRBJ2-1 and V is TRBV7-2; D possibly corresponds to TRBD1 (6 bases). The CDR3 totals 15 residues. Germline CDR1 reads SGHTA; CDR2 reads FQGNSA. V lost 5 bases and J 4 bases, leaving 15 bases between the germline ends. The CDR3 DNA is TGTGCCAGCAGCCATGGGGGCAGGGAGTACAATGAGCAGTTCTTC. This codes for CASSHGGREYNEQFF.